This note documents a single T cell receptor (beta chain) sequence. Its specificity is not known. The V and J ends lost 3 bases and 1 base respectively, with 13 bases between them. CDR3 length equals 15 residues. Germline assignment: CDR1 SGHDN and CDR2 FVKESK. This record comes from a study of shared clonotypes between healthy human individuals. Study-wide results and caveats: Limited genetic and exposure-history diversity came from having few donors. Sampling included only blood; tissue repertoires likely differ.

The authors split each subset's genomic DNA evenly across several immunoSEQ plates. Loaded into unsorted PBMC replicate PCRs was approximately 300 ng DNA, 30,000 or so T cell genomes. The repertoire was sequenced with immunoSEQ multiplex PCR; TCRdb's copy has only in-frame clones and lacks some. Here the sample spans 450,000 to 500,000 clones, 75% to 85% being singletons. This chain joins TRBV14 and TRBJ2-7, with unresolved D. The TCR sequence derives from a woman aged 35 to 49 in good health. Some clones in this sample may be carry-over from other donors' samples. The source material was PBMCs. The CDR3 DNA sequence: TGTGCCAGCAGCCAGATACGGAGCCCATCCTACGAGCAGTACTTC. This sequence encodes CASSQIRSPSYEQYF.